This T cell receptor (beta chain) comes out of a study of response to subunit inactivated influenza vaccine. TCRdb re-called the RT-PCR reads through MiXCR, storing one row per CDR3 protein. The data contain about 520,000 distinct CDR3 sequences, roughly 25% of them singletons. With V trimmed by 4 bases and J by 4 bases, 11 bases remained unmatched. CDR3 length: 17 amino acids. The germline gives CDR1 SGHDT, CDR2 YYEEEE. This clonotype was counted once. Its antigen is not identified. Study outcomes and limitations: Authors suggested each seasonal flu vaccination may recruit only limited numbers of new T cells.

Material: CD4+ T cells sorted from PBMCs, obtained around 5 days after vaccination. The receptor was derived from a man aged 50 or older who received an inactivated influenza vaccine. The rearrangement uses TRBV5-6 and TRBJ2-3; 11 bases are shared with TRBD2. CDR3 sequence: CASSPPLAGVRADTQYF. As DNA, the CDR3 is TGTGCCAGCAGCCCCCCACTAGCGGGAGTTCGGGCAGATACGCAGTATTTT.